This entry concerns a single T cell receptor beta chain. Its antigen remains undetermined. Base-call qualities are not available, and no considerably larger clone is one nucleotide away. These data belong to a study of blood T cell repertoires in COVID-19 (dated by TCRdb to about 2020). General notes on the study: Samples covering the acute and convalescent phases of COVID-19 were provided by collaborators in the United States, Italy and Spain. The prospective study material was composed of cDNA or gDNA derived from T cells, B-cell-depleted T cells, or PBMCs. Deeply sampled blood TCRbeta repertoires from subjects exposed to, actively infected with, or recovered from COVID-19 were included in the dataset. The repertoires were released in a freely available public database intended as a resource for research on the immune response to SARS-CoV-2. The samples were drawn from the first 160 participants of the ongoing ImmuneRACE study and from 1,254 subjects provided by 6 global collaborators. Sample metadata almost always included a de-identified subject ID, COVID-19 status, age in years and sex. Where available, HLA class I and class II types were taken from metadata supplied by the sample provider and were not determined by assay-based typing.

TCRbeta CDR3 regions were amplified from genomic DNA using the immunoSEQ Assay, a bias-controlled multiplex PCR. The study's own analysis went as follows. Within the assay, amplification of reference gene primers was used to estimate how many nucleated cells each sample contained. To quantify the absolute abundance of each unique TCRbeta CDR3 rearrangement, sequence reads were collapsed and filtered. For each sample, productive Simpson clonality was calculated by taking the square root of Simpson's diversity index across productive rearrangements. The immuneACCESS repertoire file appears here via TCRdb, limited to in-frame rearrangements. These files lack a portion of the clones; in checked studies, under half of the deficit traces to unresolved V genes, and the cause of the others is not known. V, J and clone size are taken as reported in that table, and D and trimming were inferred from the DNA itself. The sample has around 280,000 clones on record, about 90% of them singletons. The ten most abundant clones make up 11% of the sample.

The CDR3 sequence holds 17 residues, the cysteine and phenylalanine included. The entry retains the CDR3 DNA only, 51 bases that are in frame from base 1. Taken from the germline V gene (reference sequence), the CDR1 and CDR2 loops are LNHDA and SQIVND. Deletion took 1 base off V and 0 bases off J, with a span of 12 bases between the germline ends. On the study overall, not on this receptor specifically: The amount of clinical and demographic metadata varied by source and participant and was provided uncurated.

In Seattle, one collaborating source enrolled patients while the infection was active and tracked those patients longitudinally over the course of disease. Whole blood was collected in K2EDTA tubes by collaborating institutions according to the institutions' own protocols. For TCRbeta analysis, collaborators shipped samples in one of three forms: frozen whole blood, isolated PBMCs, or DNA extracted from either of those sample types. The TCR sequence derives from a woman under 40 with COVID-19, enrolled during active disease. The chain links TRBV19 with TRBJ1-4; a weak D assignment points to TRBD1 (6 bases agree). The sample consisted of peripheral blood. The CDR3 protein: CASSIGRPGATNEKLFF. The DNA is TGTGCCAGTAGTATAGGCAGGCCAGGGGCAACTAATGAAAAACTGTTTTTT.